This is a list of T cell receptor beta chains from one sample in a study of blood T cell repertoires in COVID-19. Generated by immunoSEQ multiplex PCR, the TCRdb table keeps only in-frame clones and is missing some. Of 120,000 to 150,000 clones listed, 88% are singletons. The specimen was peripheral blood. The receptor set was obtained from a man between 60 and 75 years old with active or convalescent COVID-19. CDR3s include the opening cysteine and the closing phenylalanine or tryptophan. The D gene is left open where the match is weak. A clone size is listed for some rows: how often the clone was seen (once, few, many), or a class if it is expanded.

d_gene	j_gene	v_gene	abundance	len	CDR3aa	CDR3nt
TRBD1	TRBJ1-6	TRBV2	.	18	CASRLDRGLFSYNSPLHF	TGTGCCAGCAGGCTGGACAGGGGGCTTTTCTCCTATAATTCACCCCTCCACTTT
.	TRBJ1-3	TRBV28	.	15	CASSLRQSSGNTIYF	TGTGCCAGCAGTCTTCGACAGAGCTCTGGAAACACCATATATTTT
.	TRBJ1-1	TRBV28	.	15	CASSEATGSITEAFF	TGTGCCAGCAGCGAGGCGACAGGTAGCATCACTGAAGCTTTCTTT
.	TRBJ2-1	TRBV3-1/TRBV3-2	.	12	CASSQVNDEQFF	TGTGCCAGCAGCCAAGTAAATGATGAGCAGTTCTTC
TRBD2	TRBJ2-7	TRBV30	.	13	CAWSNSGSYEQYF	TGTGCCTGGAGTAATAGCGGGAGCTACGAGCAGTACTTC
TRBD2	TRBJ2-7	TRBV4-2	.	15	CASSPRSSGPYEQYF	TGTGCCAGCAGCCCCCGGTCTAGCGGGCCTTACGAGCAGTACTTC
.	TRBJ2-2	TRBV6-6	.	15	CASSRSGQNTGELFF	TGTGCCAGCAGCCGTAGCGGCCAAAACACCGGGGAGCTGTTTTTT
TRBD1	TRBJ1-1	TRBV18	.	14	CASSLGQGNTEAFF	TGTGCCAGCTCACTGGGACAGGGGAACACTGAAGCTTTCTTT
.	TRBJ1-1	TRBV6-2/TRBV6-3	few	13	CASSWWGDTEAFF	TGTGCCAGCAGTTGGTGGGGGGACACTGAAGCTTTCTTT
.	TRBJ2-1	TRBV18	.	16	CASSPTRGEGSNEQFF	TGTGCCAGCTCACCGACCAGGGGTGAGGGGTCCAATGAGCAGTTCTTC
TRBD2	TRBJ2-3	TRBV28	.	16	CASSLSAGVVGDTQYF	TGTGCCAGCAGTTTATCCGCGGGAGTAGTGGGAGATACGCAGTATTTT
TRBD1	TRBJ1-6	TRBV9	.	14	CASSADRANSPLHF	TGTGCCAGCAGCGCTGACAGGGCGAATTCACCCCTCCACTTT
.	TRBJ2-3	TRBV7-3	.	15	CASSLLRGGTDTQYF	TGTGCCAGCAGCTTATTAAGGGGTGGGACAGATACGCAGTATTTT
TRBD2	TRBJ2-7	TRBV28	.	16	CASSPLTSGRAYEQYF	TGTGCCAGCAGCCCTCTGACTAGCGGGAGAGCCTACGAGCAGTACTTC
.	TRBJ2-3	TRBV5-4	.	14	CASSLAVSTDTQYF	TGTGCCAGCAGCTTGGCTGTCTCCACAGATACGCAGTATTTT
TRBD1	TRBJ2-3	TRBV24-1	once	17	CATSDLPRTGVGDTQYF	TGTGCCACCAGTGACCTTCCCCGGACAGGGGTGGGAGATACGCAGTATTTT
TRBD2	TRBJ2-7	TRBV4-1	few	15	CASSQETSVSYEQYF	TGCGCCAGCAGCCAAGAGACTAGCGTCTCCTACGAGCAGTACTTC
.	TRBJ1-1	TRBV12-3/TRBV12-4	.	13	CASIRRENTEAFF	TGTGCCAGCATCCGGAGGGAGAACACTGAAGCTTTCTTT
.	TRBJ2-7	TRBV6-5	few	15	CASSYVQTGKYEQYF	TGTGCCAGCAGTTACGTCCAGACAGGAAAGTACGAGCAGTACTTC
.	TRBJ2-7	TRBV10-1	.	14	CASSDVRSSYEQYF	TGCGCCAGCAGTGACGTTCGGAGCTCCTACGAGCAGTACTTC
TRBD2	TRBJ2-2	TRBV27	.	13	CASSYGGVGELFF	TGTGCCAGCAGTTATGGGGGGGTCGGGGAGCTGTTTTTT
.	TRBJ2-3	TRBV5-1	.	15	CASSLVMGGGDTQYF	TGCGCCAGCAGCTTGGTAATGGGAGGGGGAGATACGCAGTATTTT
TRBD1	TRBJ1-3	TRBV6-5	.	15	CASSQQGLDGNTIYF	TGTGCCAGCAGCCAACAGGGGTTGGATGGAAACACCATATATTTT
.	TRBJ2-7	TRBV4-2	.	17	CASSREAAGLGAYEQYF	TGTGCCAGCAGCCGGGAGGCGGCTGGGCTTGGCGCCTACGAGCAGTACTTC
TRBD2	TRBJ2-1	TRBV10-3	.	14	CAISSGTRYNEQFF	TGTGCCATCAGTTCCGGGACTAGATACAATGAGCAGTTCTTC
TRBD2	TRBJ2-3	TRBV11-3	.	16	CASSLGVSGYTDTQYF	TGTGCCAGCAGCTTAGGCGTTAGCGGGTACACAGATACGCAGTATTTT
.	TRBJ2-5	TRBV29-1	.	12	CSVSGSQETQYF	TGCAGCGTTTCGGGTTCACAAGAGACCCAGTACTTC
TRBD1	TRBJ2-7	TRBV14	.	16	CASSQGQGRSSYEQYF	TGTGCCAGCAGCCAGGGACAGGGACGGAGCTCCTACGAGCAGTACTTC
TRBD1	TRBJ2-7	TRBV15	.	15	CATSSRTGSHYEQYF	TGTGCCACCAGCTCTAGGACAGGGTCCCACTACGAGCAGTACTTC
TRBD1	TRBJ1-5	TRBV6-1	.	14	CASSEGQGFRPQHF	TGTGCCAGCAGTGAAGGACAGGGGTTTCGGCCCCAGCATTTT
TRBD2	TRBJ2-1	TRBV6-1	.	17	CASSEGLLAGGYNEQFF	TGTGCCAGCAGTGAAGGATTACTAGCGGGAGGGTACAATGAGCAGTTCTTC
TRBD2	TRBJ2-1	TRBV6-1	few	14	CASSEVGRALEQFF	TGTGCCAGCAGTGAAGTCGGGAGGGCCCTTGAGCAGTTCTTC
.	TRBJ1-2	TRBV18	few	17	CASSPQALAGANFGYTF	TGTGCCAGCTCACCGCAGGCCCTTGCGGGGGCGAATTTCGGCTACACCTTC
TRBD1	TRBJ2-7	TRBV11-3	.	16	CASSLTGTGTYYEQYF	TGTGCCAGCAGCCTAACCGGGACAGGGACCTATTACGAGCAGTACTTC
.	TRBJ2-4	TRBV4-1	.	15	CASSRPGVGKNIQYF	TGCGCCAGCAGCCGCCCGGGAGTGGGCAAAAACATTCAGTACTTC
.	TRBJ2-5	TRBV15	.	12	CATSRPLETQYF	TGTGCCACCAGCAGACCCCTGGAGACCCAGTACTTC
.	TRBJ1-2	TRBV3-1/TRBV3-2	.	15	CASSQGGGTSYGYTF	TGTGCCAGCAGCCAAGGAGGAGGGACGAGCTATGGCTACACCTTC
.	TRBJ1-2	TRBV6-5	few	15	CASSYSGRTNYGYTF	TGTGCCAGCAGTTACTCGGGGCGGACAAACTATGGCTACACCTTC
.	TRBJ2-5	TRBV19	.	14	CASSIWLYQETQYF	TGTGCCAGTAGTATTTGGCTGTACCAAGAGACCCAGTACTTC
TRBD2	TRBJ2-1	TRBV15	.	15	CATSRDTGTKPEQFF	TGTGCCACCAGCAGGGATACCGGGACTAAACCGGAGCAGTTCTTC
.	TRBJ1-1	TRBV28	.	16	CASSLRVGDTNTEAFF	TGTGCCAGCAGTCTGAGAGTGGGGGACACGAACACTGAAGCTTTCTTT
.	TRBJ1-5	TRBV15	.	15	CATSQGGLSNQPQHF	TGTGCCACCAGCCAGGGCGGATTGAGCAATCAGCCCCAGCATTTT
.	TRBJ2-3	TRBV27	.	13	CASSAQQGNTQYF	TGTGCCAGCAGTGCACAACAGGGTAATACGCAGTATTTT
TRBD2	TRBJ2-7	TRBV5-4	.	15	CASSLSRGGEYEQYF	TGTGCCAGCAGCCTTAGCCGCGGGGGTGAGTACGAGCAGTACTTC
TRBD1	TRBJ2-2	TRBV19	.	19	CASRSPLGQGASFTGELFF	TGTGCCAGTAGAAGCCCCCTCGGACAGGGGGCCTCATTCACCGGGGAGCTGTTTTTT
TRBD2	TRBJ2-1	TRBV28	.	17	CASSLSKTSGTRNEQFF	TGTGCCAGCAGTTTATCCAAGACTAGCGGGACAAGGAATGAGCAGTTCTTC
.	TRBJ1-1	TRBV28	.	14	CASRDIQGNTEAFF	TGTGCCAGCAGGGATATACAGGGGAACACTGAAGCTTTCTTT
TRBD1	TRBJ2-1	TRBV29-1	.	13	CSVGQGPDNEQFF	TGCAGCGTTGGACAGGGTCCGGACAATGAGCAGTTCTTC
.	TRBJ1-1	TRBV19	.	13	CASSITGLSEAFF	TGTGCCAGTAGTATTACAGGTCTTTCTGAAGCTTTCTTT
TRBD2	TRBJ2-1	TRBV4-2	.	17	CASSQRLSGSLDNEQFF	TGTGCCAGCAGCCAAAGATTAAGCGGGAGTCTGGACAATGAGCAGTTCTTC
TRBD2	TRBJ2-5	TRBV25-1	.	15	CASSELAGGRETQYF	TGTGCCAGCAGTGAACTAGCGGGAGGGAGAGAGACCCAGTACTTC
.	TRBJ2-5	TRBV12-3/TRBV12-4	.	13	CASSPRTWETQYF	TGTGCCAGCAGTCCGCGGACATGGGAGACCCAGTACTTC
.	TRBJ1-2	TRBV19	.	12	CATLTDPYGYTF	TGTGCCACCCTTACAGATCCTTATGGCTACACCTTC
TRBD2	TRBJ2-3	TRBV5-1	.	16	CASSLAAGRRTDTQYF	TGCGCCAGCAGCTTGGCCGCCGGGAGGCGCACAGATACGCAGTATTTT
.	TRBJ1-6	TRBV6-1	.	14	CASSDRSFNSPLHF	TGTGCCAGCAGTGATCGGTCATTTAATTCACCCCTCCACTTT